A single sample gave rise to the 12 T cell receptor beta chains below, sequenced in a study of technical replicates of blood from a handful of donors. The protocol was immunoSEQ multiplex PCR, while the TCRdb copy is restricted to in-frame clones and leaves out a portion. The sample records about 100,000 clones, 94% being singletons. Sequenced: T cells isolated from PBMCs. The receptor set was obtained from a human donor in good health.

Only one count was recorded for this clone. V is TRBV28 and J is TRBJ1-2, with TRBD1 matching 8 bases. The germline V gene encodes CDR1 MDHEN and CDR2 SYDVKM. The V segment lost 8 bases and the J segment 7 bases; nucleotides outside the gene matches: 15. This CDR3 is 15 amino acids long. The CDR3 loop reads CASAQGGGGFGGYTF. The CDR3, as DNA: TGTGCCAGCGCACAGGGGGGCGGAGGTTTCGGTGGCTACACCTTC.

In nucleotides, the CDR3 is TGCGCCAGCAGCTTGGAGGATAGCGGGTTCTACGAGCAGTACTTC. Protein: CASSLEDSGFYEQYF. V is TRBV5-1 and J is TRBJ2-7; 7 bases align to TRBD2. The CDR3 extends over 15 amino acids. Germline V lookup: CDR1 SGHRS, CDR2 YFSETQ. V lost 0 bases to trimming and J lost 3 bases; unmatched junction nucleotides: 6.

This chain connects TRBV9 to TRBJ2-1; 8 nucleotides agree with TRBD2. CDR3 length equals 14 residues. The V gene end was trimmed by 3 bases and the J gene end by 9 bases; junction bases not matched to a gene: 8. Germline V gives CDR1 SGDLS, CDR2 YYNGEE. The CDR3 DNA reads TGTGCCAGCAGCGGAAATAGCGGGGCCTTTGAGCAGTTCTTC. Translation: CASSGNSGAFEQFF.

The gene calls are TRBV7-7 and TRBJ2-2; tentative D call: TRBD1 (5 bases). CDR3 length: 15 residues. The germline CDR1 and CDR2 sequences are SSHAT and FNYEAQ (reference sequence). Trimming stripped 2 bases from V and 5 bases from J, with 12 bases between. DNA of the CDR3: TGTGCCAGCAGCTTATTCCCGACAGAGACCGGGGAGCTGTTTTTT. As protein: CASSLFPTETGELFF.

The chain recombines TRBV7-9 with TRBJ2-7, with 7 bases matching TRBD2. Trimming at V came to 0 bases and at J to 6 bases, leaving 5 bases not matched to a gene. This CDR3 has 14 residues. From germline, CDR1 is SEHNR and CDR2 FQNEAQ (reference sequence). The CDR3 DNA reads TGTGCCAGCAGCTTAGCCGGACTAGAGTTCGAGCAGTACTTC. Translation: CASSLAGLEFEQYF.

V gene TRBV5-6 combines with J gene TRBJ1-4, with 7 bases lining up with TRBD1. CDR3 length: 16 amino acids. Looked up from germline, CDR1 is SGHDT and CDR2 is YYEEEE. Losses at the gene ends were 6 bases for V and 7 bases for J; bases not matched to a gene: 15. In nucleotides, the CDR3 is TGTGCCAGCACCTCCTTCTGGACAGGATGGGGTGAAAAACTGTTTTTT. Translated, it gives CASTSFWTGWGEKLFF.

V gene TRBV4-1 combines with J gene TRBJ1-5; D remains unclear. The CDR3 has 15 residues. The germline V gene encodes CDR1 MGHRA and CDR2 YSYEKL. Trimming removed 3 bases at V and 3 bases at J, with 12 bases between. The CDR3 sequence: CASSQIQNLNQPQHF. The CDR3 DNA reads TGCGCCAGCAGCCAGATACAGAACCTCAATCAGCCCCAGCATTTT.

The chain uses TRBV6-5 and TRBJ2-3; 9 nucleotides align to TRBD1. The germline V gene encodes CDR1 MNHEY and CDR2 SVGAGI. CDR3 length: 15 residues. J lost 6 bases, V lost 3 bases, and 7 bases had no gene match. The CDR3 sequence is CASSYYRGLGDTQYF. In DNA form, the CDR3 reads TGTGCCAGCAGTTATTACAGGGGGCTGGGTGATACGCAGTATTTT.

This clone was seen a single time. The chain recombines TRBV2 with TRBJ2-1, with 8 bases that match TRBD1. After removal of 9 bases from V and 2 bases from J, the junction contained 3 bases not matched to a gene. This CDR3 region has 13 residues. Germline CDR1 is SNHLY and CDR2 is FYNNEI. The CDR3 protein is CASDRGPYNEQFF. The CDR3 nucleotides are TGTGCCAGTGACAGGGGACCCTACAATGAGCAGTTCTTC.

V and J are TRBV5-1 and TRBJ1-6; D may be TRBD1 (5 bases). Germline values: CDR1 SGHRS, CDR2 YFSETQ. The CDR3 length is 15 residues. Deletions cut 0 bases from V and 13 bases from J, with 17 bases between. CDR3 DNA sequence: TGCGCCAGCAGCTTGGGTGGACACTCCCAATGGCCCCTCCACTTT. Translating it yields CASSLGGHSQWPLHF.

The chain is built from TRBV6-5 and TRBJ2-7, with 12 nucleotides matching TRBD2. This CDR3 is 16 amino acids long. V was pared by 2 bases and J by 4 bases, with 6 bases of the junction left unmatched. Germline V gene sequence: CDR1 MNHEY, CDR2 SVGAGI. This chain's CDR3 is CASSYVPLAGGYEQYF. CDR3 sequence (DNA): TGTGCCAGCAGTTACGTCCCCCTAGCGGGAGGGTACGAGCAGTACTTC.

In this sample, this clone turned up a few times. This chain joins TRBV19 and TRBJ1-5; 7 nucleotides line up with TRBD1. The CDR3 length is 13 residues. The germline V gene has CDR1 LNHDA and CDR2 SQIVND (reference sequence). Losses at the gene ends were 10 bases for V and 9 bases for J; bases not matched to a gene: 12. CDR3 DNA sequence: TGTGCCATTACCGGGACAGCCGGGGGGCCCCAGCATTTT. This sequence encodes CAITGTAGGPQHF.